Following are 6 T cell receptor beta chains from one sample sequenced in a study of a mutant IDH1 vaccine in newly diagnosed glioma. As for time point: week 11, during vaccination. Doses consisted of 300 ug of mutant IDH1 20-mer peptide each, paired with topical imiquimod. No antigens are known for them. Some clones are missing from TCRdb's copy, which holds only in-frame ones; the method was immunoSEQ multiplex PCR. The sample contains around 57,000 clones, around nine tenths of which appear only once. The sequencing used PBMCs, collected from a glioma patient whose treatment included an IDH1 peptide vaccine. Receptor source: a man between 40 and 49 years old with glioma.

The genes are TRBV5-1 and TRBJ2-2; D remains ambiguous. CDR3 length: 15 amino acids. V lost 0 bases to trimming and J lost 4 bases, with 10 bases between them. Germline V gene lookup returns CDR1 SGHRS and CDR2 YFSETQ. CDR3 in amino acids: CASSLENAFTGELFF. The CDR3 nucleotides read TGCGCCAGCAGCTTGGAGAACGCTTTCACCGGGGAGCTGTTTTTT.

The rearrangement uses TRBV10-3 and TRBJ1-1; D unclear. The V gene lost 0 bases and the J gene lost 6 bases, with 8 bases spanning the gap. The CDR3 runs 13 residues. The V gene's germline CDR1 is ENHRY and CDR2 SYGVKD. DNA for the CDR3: TGTGCCATCAGTGAGTCGGAAGGGCCTGAAGCTTTCTTT. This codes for CAISESEGPEAFF.

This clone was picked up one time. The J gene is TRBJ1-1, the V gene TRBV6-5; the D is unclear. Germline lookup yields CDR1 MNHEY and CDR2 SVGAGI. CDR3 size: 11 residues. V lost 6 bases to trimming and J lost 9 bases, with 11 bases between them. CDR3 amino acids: CASRRGPQAFF. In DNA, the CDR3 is TGTGCCAGCAGACGCGGCCCCCAAGCTTTCTTT.

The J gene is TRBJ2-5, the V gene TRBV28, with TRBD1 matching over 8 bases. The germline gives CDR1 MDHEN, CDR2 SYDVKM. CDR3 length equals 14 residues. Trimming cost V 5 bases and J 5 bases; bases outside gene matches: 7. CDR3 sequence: CASSPDRAGETQYF. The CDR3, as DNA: TGTGCCAGCAGTCCGGACAGGGCCGGGGAGACCCAGTACTTC.

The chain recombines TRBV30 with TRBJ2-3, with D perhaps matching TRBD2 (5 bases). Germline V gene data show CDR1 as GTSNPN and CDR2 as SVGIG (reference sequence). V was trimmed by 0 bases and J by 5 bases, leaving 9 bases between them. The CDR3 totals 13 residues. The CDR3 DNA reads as TGTGCCTGGAGTGTTAGGGAGAGAGATACGCAGTATTTT. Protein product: CAWSVRERDTQYF.

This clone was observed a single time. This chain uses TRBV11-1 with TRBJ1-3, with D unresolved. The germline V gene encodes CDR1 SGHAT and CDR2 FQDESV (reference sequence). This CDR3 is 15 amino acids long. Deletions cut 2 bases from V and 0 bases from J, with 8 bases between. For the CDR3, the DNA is TGTGCCAGCAGCTTATCCTCTAACTCTGGAAACACCATATATTTT. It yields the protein CASSLSSNSGNTIYF.